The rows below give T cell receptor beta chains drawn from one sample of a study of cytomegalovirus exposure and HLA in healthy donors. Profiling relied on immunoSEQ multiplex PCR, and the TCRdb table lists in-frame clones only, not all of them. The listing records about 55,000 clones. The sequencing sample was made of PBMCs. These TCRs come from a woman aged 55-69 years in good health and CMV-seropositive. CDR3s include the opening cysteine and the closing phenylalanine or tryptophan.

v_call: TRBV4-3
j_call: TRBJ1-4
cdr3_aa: CASSQGIRQGNEKLFF

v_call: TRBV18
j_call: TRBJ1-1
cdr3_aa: CASSPPGGRNTEAFF

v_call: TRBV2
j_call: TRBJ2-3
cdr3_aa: CASSRLASVDTQYF

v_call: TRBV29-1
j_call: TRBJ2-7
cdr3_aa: CSVWGQGVPGNEQYF

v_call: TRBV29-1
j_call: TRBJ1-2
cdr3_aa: CSVERGSGGYTF

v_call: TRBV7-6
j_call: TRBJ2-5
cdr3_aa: CASSLGQGPQETQYF

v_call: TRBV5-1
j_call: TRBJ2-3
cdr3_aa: CASRPGQGADTQYF

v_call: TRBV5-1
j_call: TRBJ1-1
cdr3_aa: CASSPGTGGEITEAFF

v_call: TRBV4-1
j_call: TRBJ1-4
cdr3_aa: CASSQPGTGSEKLFF

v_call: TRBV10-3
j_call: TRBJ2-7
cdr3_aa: CATRTGLSYEQYF

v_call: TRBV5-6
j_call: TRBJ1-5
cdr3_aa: CASSTGYSNQPQHF

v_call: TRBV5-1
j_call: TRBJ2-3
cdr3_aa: CASSRGQSTDTQYF

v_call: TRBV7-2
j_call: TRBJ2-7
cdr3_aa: CASSRDNYEQYF

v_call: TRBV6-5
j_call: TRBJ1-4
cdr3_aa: CASGDVGSLKKLFF

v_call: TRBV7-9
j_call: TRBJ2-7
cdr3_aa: CASSLAGRYEQYF

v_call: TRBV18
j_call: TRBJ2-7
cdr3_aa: CASSLGRTTYEQYF

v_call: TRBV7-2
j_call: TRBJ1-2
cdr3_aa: CASSNQTGNYGYTF

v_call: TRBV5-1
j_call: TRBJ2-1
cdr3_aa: CASSLGARVGDNEQFF

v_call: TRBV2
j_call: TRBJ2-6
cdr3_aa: CASSGRQATFSGANVLTF

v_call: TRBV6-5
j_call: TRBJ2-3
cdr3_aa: CASRMLAGRTDTQYF

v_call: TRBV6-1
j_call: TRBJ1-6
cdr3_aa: CASSEAGDRPFGSPLHF

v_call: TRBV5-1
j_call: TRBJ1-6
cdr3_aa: CASSLRSGAGVNSPLHF

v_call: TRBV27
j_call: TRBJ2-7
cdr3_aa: CASRRTGTGGYEQYF

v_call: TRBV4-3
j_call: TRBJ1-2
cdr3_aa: CASSYRDRDSGYTF

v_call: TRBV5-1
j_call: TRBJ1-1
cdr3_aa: CASASRPGTTSSTEAFF

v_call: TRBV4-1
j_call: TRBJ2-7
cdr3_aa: CASSLRSLSSYEQYF

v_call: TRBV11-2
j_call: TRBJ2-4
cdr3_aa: CASSLRVGVSKNIQYF

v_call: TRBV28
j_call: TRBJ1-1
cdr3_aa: CASSQTANTEAFF

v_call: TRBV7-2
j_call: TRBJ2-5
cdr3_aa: CASSLFGLEGETQYF

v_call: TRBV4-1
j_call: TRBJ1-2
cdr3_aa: CASSQDDRPGFGNYGYTF

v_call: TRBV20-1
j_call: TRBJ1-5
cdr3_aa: CNGGVWQPQHF

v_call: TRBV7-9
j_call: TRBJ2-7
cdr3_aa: CASSLQRTGDSYEQYF

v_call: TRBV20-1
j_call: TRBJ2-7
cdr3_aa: CSAEAGYEQYF

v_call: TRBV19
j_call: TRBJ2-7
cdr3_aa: CASSIGGGASYEQYF

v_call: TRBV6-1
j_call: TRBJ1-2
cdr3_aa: CASSQGVTTNYGYTF

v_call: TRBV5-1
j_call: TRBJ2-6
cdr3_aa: CASSPAGTGDSGANVLTF